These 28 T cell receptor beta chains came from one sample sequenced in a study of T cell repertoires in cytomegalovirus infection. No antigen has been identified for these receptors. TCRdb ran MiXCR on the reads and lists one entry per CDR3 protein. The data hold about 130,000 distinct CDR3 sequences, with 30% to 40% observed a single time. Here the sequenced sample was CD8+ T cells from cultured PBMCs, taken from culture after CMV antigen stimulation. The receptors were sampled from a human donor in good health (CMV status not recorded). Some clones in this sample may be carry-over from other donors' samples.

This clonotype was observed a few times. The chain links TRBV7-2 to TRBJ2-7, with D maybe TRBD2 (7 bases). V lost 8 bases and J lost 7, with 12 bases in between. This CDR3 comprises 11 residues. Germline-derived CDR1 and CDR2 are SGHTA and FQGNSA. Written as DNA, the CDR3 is TGTGCCAGCGGCGGGGGCCGGGAGCAGTACTTC. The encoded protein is CASGGGREQYF.

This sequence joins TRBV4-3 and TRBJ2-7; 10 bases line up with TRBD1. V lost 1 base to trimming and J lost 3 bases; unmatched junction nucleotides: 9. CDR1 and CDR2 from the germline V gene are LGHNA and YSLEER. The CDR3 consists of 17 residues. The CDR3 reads CASSQGETGTGVYEQYF. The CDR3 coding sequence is TGCGCCAGCAGCCAAGGGGAGACCGGGACAGGGGTCTACGAGCAGTACTTC.

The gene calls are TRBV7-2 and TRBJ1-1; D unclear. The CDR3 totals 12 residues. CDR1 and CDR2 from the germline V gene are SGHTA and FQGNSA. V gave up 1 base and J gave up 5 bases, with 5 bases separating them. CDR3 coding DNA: TGTGCCAGCAGCTTAGATCGGACTGAAGCTTTCTTT. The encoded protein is CASSLDRTEAFF. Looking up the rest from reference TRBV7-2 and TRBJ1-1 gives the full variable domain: GAGVSQSPSNKVTEKGKDVELRCDPISGHTALYWYRQSLGQGLEFLIYFQGNSAPDKSGLPSDRFSAERTGGSVSTLTIQRTQQEDSAVYLCASSLDRTEAFFGQGTRLTVV.

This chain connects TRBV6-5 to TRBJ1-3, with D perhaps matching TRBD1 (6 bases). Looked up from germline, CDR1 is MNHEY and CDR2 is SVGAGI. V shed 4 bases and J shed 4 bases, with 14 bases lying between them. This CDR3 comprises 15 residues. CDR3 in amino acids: CASSSIGGAGNTIYF. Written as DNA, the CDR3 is TGTGCCAGCAGTTCGATCGGGGGCGCCGGAAACACCATATATTTT.

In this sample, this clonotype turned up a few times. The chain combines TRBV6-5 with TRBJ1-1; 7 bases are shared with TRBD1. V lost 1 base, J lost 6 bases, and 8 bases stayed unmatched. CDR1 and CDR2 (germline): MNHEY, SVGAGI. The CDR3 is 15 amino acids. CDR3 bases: TGTGCCAGCAGTTACTACAGGGGTTCTGGCGCTGAAGCTTTCTTT. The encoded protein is CASSYYRGSGAEAFF.

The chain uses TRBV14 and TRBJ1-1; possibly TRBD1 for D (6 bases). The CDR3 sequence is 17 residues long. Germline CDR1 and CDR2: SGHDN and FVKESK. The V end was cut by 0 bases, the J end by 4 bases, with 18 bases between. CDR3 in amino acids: CASSQDWGQGIVTEAFF. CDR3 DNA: TGTGCCAGCAGCCAAGATTGGGGGCAGGGGATAGTCACTGAAGCTTTCTTT.

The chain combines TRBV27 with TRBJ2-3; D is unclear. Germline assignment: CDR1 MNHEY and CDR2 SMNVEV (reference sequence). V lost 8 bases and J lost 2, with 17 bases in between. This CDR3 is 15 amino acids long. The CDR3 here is CASGPLTAYTDTQYF. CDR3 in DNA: TGTGCCAGCGGTCCTTTAACGGCCTACACAGATACGCAGTATTTT.

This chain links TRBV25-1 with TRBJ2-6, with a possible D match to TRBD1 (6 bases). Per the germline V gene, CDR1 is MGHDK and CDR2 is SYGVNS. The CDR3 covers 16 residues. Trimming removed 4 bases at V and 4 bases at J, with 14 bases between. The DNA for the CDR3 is TGTGCCAGCAGTGGTATTTGGGGGCTGGGGGCCAACGTCCTGACTTTC. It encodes CASSGIWGLGANVLTF.

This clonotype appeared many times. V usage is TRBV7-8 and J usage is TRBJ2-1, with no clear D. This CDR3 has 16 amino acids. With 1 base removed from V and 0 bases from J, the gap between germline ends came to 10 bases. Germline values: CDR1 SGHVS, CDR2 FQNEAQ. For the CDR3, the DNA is TGTGCCAGCAGCTTAGTAGGCCCCAGCTCCTACAATGAGCAGTTCTTC. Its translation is CASSLVGPSSYNEQFF.

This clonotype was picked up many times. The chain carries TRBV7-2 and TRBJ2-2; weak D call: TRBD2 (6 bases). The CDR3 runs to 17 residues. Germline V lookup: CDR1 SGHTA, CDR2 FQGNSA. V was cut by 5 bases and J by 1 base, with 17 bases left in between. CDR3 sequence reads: CASSLPGETENTGELFF. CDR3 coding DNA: TGTGCCAGCAGCCTTCCGGGGGAGACAGAGAACACCGGGGAGCTGTTTTTT.

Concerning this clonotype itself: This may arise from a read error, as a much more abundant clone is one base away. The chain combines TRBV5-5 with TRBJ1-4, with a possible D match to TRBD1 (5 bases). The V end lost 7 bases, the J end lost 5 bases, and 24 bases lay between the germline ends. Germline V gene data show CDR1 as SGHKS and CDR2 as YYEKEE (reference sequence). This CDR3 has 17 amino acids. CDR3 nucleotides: TGTGCCAGCGGCACTTTACCGGGACCCCACGTAAATGAAAAACTGTTTTTT. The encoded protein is CASGTLPGPHVNEKLFF.

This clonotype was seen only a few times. This CDR3 is CASSPYVRLYNEQFF. The CDR3 bases are TGTGCCAGCAGCCCCTACGTGAGACTCTACAATGAGCAGTTCTTC. J is TRBJ2-1 and V is TRBV6-2 or TRBV6-3, with D unclear. The germline gives CDR1 MNHEY, CDR2 SVGEGT. The V end lost 6 bases, the J end lost 3 bases, and 15 bases lay between the germline ends. This CDR3 is 15 amino acids long.

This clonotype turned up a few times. This CDR3 reads CASSLKTAGESMNTEAFF. CDR3 in DNA: TGTGCCAGCAGCTTAAAGACGGCTGGGGAGTCCATGAACACTGAAGCTTTCTTT. The chain is built from TRBV11-2 and TRBJ1-1; D is unresolved. The CDR3 length is 18 residues. The V gene lost 2 bases and the J gene lost 0 bases, with 19 bases spanning the gap. Germline CDR1 is SGHAT and CDR2 is FQNNGV.

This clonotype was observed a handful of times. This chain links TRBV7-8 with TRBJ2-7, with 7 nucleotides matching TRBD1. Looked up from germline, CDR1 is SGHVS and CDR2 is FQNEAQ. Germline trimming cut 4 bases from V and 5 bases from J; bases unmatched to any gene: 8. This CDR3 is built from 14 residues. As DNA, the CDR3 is TGTGCCAGCAGCTGGAGACAGGGTCTACACGAGCAGTACTTC. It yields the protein CASSWRQGLHEQYF. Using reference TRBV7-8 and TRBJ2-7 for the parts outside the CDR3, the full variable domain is GAGVSQSPRYKVAKRGQDVALRCDPISGHVSLFWYQQALGQGPEFLTYFQNEAQLDKSGLPSDRFFAERPEGSVSTLKIQRTQQEDSAVYLCASSWRQGLHEQYFGPGTRLTVT.

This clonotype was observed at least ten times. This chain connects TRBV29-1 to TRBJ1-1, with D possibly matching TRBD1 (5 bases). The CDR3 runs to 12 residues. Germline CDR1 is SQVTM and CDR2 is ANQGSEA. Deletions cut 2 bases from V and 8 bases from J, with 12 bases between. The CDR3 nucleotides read TGCAGCGTTGAACGGGGGAGGATGGAAGCTTTCTTT. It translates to CSVERGRMEAFF.

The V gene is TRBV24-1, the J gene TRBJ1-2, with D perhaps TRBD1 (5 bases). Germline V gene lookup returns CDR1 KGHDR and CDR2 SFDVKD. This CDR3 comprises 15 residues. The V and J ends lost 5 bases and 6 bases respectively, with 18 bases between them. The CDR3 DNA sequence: TGTGCCACCAGTGGTCGGGACTCCTCTAATGATGGCTACACCTTC. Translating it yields CATSGRDSSNDGYTF.

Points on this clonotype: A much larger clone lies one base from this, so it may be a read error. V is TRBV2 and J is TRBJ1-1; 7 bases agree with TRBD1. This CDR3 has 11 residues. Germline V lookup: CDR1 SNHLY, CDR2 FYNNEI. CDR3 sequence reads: CAAQGNTEALF. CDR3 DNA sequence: TGTGCCGCACAGGGGAACACTGAAGCTCTCTTT. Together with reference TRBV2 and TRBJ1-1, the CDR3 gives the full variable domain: EPEVTQTPSHQVTQMGQEVILRCVPISNHLYFYWYRQILGQKVEFLVSFYNNEISEKSEIFDDQFSVERPDGSNFTLKIRSTKLEDSAMYFCAAQGNTEALFGQGTRLTVV.

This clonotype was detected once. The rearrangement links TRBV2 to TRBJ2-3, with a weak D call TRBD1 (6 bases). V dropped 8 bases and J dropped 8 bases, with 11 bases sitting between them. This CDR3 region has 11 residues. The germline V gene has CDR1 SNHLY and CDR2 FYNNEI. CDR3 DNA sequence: TGTGCCAGCCTATCCAGGGGTACGCAGTATTTT. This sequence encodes CASLSRGTQYF.

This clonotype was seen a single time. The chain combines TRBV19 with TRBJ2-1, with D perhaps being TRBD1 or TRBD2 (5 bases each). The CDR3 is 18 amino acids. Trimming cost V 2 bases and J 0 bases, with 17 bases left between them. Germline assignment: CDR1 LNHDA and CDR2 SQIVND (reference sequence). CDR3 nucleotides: TGTGCCAGTAGTATATTTGGGGACCTACGGAGCTCCTACAATGAGCAGTTCTTC. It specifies CASSIFGDLRSSYNEQFF. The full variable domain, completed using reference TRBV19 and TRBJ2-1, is DGGITQSPKYLFRKEGQNVTLSCEQNLNHDAMYWYRQDPGQGLRLIYYSQIVNDFQKGDIAEGYSVSREKKESFPLTVTSAQKNPTAFYLCASSIFGDLRSSYNEQFFGPGTRLTVL.

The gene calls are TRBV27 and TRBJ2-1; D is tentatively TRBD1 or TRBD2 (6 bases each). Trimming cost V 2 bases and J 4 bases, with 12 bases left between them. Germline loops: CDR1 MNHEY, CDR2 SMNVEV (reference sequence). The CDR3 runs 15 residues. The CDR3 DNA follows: TGTGCCAGCAGTTTAGTCGGGGGCACTTACAATGAGCAGTTCTTC. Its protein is CASSLVGGTYNEQFF.

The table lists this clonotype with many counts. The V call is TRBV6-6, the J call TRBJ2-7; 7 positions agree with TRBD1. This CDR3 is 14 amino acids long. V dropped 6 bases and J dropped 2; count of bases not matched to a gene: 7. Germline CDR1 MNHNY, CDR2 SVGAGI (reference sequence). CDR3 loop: CASRPQGRTYEQYF. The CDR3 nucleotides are TGTGCCAGCAGGCCACAGGGGCGGACCTACGAGCAGTACTTC.

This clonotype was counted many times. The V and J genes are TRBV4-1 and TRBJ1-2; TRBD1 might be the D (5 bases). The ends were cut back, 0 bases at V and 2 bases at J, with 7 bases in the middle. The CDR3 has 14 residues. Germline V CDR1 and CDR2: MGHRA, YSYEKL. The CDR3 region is CASSQDRVNYGYTF. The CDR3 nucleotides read TGCGCCAGCAGCCAAGACAGGGTAAACTATGGCTACACCTTC.

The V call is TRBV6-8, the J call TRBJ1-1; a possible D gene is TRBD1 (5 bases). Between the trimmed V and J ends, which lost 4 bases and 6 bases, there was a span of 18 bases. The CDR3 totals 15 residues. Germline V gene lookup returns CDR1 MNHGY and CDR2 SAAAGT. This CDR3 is CASSFTLGRGPEAFF. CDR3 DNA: TGTGCCAGCAGTTTCACACTAGGACGGGGCCCTGAAGCTTTCTTT.

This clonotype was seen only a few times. CDR3 sequence reads: CASSLLTEIDSHYEQYF. CDR3 nucleotide sequence: TGTGCCAGCAGTCTACTGACAGAGATAGACTCTCACTACGAGCAGTACTTC. V usage is TRBV28 and J usage is TRBJ2-7, with D perhaps TRBD1 (5 bases). Trimming took off 5 bases at V and 3 bases at J, with 23 bases between the two ends. The germline gives CDR1 MDHEN, CDR2 SYDVKM. The CDR3 is 17 residues long.

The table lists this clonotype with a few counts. The CDR3 is CASSIIQTGFNYEQYF. The CDR3 nucleotides are TGTGCCAGCAGCATAATTCAAACAGGGTTTAACTACGAGCAGTACTTC. The chain links TRBV7-9 to TRBJ2-7, with D tentatively TRBD1 (6 bases). CDR3 length: 16 residues. The ends were cut back, 5 bases at V and 3 bases at J, with 20 bases in the middle. Germline CDR1 and CDR2: SEHNR and FQNEAQ (reference sequence). The full variable domain, its missing parts supplied by reference TRBV7-9 and TRBJ2-7, is DTGVSQNPRHKITKRGQNVTFRCDPISEHNRLYWYRQTLGQGPEFLTYFQNEAQLEKSRLLSDRFSAERPKGSFSTLEIQRTEQGDSAMYLCASSIIQTGFNYEQYFGPGTRLTVT.

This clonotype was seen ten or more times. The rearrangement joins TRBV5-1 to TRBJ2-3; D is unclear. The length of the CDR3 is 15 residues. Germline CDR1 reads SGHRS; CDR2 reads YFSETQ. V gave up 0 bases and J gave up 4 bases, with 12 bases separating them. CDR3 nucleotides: TGCGCCAGCAGCTTGGAGGGCCCTCTGGCAGATACGCAGTATTTT. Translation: CASSLEGPLADTQYF. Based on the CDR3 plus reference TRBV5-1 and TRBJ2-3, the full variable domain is KAGVTQTPRYLIKTRGQQVTLSCSPISGHRSVSWYQQTPGQGLQFLFEYFSETQRNKGNFPGRFSGRQFSNSRSEMNVSTLELGDSALYLCASSLEGPLADTQYFGPGTRLTVL.

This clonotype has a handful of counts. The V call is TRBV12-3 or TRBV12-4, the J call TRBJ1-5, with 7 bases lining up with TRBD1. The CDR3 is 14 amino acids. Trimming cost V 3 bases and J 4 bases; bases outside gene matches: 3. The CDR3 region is CASSLGQSNQPQHF. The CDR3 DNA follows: TGTGCCAGCAGTTTGGGACAGTCAAATCAGCCCCAGCATTTT.

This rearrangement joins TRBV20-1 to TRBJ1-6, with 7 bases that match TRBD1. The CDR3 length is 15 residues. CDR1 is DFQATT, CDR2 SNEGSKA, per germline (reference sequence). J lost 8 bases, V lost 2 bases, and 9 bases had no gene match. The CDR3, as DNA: TGCAGTGCTAGATCGAGGGAAACAGGGGATTCACCCCTCCACTTT. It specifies CSARSRETGDSPLHF.